This TCR beta chain was recorded in a study of cytomegalovirus exposure and HLA in healthy donors. Germline V CDR1 and CDR2: SGHDN, FVKESK. V lost 4 bases, J lost 0 bases, and 13 bases lay in between. This CDR3 comprises 16 residues. In this sample, this clone turned up once. 60 Vbeta and 13 Jbeta primers were used in PCR. Measured with immunoSEQ multiplex PCR; TCRdb has only the in-frame clones, and not every one. In the table there are about 64,000 clones, about three quarters of which are singletons. The V gene is TRBV14, the J gene TRBJ1-3; D ambiguous. This clonotype was sampled from a male donor in good health and CMV-seropositive. Sequencing was done on a sample of PBMCs. CDR3 amino acids: CASSLREGFSGNTIYF. The CDR3 DNA sequence: TGTGCCAGCAGCCTTAGAGAGGGATTCTCTGGAAACACCATATATTTT.